Sequencing of this TCR beta chain was carried out in a study of regulatory T cells. The primer mix had 52 TRBV and 13 TRBJ primers. Assay: immunoSEQ multiplex PCR; the TCRdb copy retains only in-frame clones and omits some. Among about 20,000 clones listed, 80% to 95% were seen once. Study conclusions and caveats: Shannon entropy was nonsignificantly lower in patient CD8+ T cells than control CD8+ cells. Patient repertoires had restricted TRB V-J pairs and skewed V and J usage, most in Tregs.

In this sample, this clone turned up once. The target antigen is unknown. The clonotype originates from a child between 2 and 9 years old with CD3G deficiency. The material sequenced was CD8+ T cells sorted from blood.

CDR3 coding DNA: TGCGCCAGCAGCCGAGGACCAAGTCCAACAGATACGCAGTATTTT. This gives the protein CASSRGPSPTDTQYF. The rearrangement joins TRBV4-1 to TRBJ2-3; D unclear. CDR1 and CDR2 (germline): MGHRA, YSYEKL. Deletions cut 4 bases from V and 3 bases from J, with 14 bases between. The CDR3 length is 15 residues.